These T cell receptor beta chains were read from a single sample in a study of OX40 agonist ivuxolimab in advanced cancers. Generated by immunoSEQ multiplex PCR, the TCRdb table keeps only in-frame clones and is missing some. The sample holds around 40,000 clones; 75% to 90% are singletons and the top ten take about 5.2%. Specimen: CD4+ or CD8+ T cells sorted from blood, collected in a trial of the OX40 agonist ivuxolimab. These TCRs come from an adult with an advanced solid tumor such as melanoma, head and neck, liver or kidney cancer. Each CDR3 is given with its conserved first and last residue. Fields, in order: clone size, J gene, V gene, D gene, CDR3 protein, CDR3 DNA. A D gene is named only where the DNA matches it firmly. Where a row states a size, it is once, few, many or the class of an expanded clone; other rows omit it.

clone size: -
J gene: TRBJ2-1
V gene: TRBV9
D gene: TRBD2
CDR3 protein: CASSGLGTNGGEQFF
CDR3 DNA: TGTGCCAGCAGCGGGTTGGGGACTAATGGGGGTGAGCAGTTCTTC

clone size: -
J gene: TRBJ1-3
V gene: TRBV25-1
D gene: TRBD1
CDR3 protein: CASSEQGAAGNTIYF
CDR3 DNA: TGTGCCAGCAGTGAACAGGGGGCAGCTGGAAACACCATATATTTT

clone size: few
J gene: TRBJ2-5
V gene: TRBV30
D gene: -
CDR3 protein: CAWSKGMRRYQETQYF
CDR3 DNA: TGTGCCTGGAGTAAGGGGATGAGGCGGTACCAAGAGACCCAGTACTTC

clone size: -
J gene: TRBJ2-1
V gene: TRBV9
D gene: -
CDR3 protein: CASSVGGLSYNEQFF
CDR3 DNA: TGTGCCAGCAGCGTCGGCGGACTCTCCTACAATGAGCAGTTCTTC

clone size: once
J gene: TRBJ2-2
V gene: TRBV11-2
D gene: -
CDR3 protein: CASSPRNTGELFF
CDR3 DNA: TGTGCCAGCAGCCCACGAAACACCGGGGAGCTGTTTTTT

clone size: -
J gene: TRBJ1-3
V gene: TRBV30
D gene: -
CDR3 protein: CAWSRLLPSGNTIYF
CDR3 DNA: TGTGCCTGGAGTCGTCTACTACCTTCTGGAAACACCATATATTTT

clone size: -
J gene: TRBJ1-1
V gene: TRBV21-1
D gene: -
CDR3 protein: CASSTSRFAEAFF
CDR3 DNA: TGTGCCAGCAGCACGTCCAGGTTCGCTGAAGCTTTCTTT

clone size: -
J gene: TRBJ1-4
V gene: TRBV7-9
D gene: -
CDR3 protein: CASSWPRADEKLFF
CDR3 DNA: TGTGCCAGCAGCTGGCCGCGGGCGGATGAAAAACTGTTTTTT

clone size: once
J gene: TRBJ2-7
V gene: TRBV5-4
D gene: TRBD2
CDR3 protein: CASSPRGASGHPTRYEQYF
CDR3 DNA: TGTGCCAGCAGCCCTCGAGGGGCTAGCGGCCATCCCACCAGATACGAGCAGTACTTC

clone size: -
J gene: TRBJ2-1
V gene: TRBV5-1
D gene: -
CDR3 protein: CASRWRDPYNEQFF
CDR3 DNA: TGCGCCAGCAGGTGGCGGGACCCATACAATGAGCAGTTCTTC

clone size: -
J gene: TRBJ1-2
V gene: TRBV6-5
D gene: TRBD1
CDR3 protein: CASSTRGLSYGYTF
CDR3 DNA: TGTGCCAGCAGTACCAGGGGGCTGTCCTATGGCTACACCTTC

clone size: -
J gene: TRBJ2-5
V gene: TRBV27
D gene: TRBD2
CDR3 protein: CASSFGAGAVGTQYF
CDR3 DNA: TGTGCCAGCAGTTTTGGAGCGGGAGCGGTAGGGACCCAGTACTTC

clone size: -
J gene: TRBJ1-4
V gene: TRBV5-1
D gene: TRBD1
CDR3 protein: CASSLGPTGSNEKLFF
CDR3 DNA: TGCGCCAGCAGCTTGGGACCGACAGGGAGTAATGAAAAACTGTTTTTT

clone size: -
J gene: TRBJ1-5
V gene: TRBV19
D gene: TRBD1
CDR3 protein: CASTQGQVYSNQPQHF
CDR3 DNA: TGTGCCAGTACCCAGGGACAGGTCTATAGCAATCAGCCCCAGCATTTT

clone size: -
J gene: TRBJ2-3
V gene: TRBV30
D gene: -
CDR3 protein: CAWSVQLTNSDTQYF
CDR3 DNA: TGTGCCTGGAGTGTACAATTGACGAACTCAGATACGCAGTATTTT

clone size: -
J gene: TRBJ1-5
V gene: TRBV18
D gene: -
CDR3 protein: CASSYDLYQPQHF
CDR3 DNA: TGTGCCAGCTCATACGACTTGTATCAGCCCCAGCATTTT

clone size: -
J gene: TRBJ1-1
V gene: TRBV9
D gene: -
CDR3 protein: CASSPLSTNTEAFF
CDR3 DNA: TGTGCCAGCAGCCCCCTCTCGACGAACACTGAAGCTTTCTTT

clone size: -
J gene: TRBJ2-1
V gene: TRBV18
D gene: TRBD1
CDR3 protein: CASSPQGQSYNEQFF
CDR3 DNA: TGTGCCAGCTCACCACAGGGACAGTCCTACAATGAGCAGTTCTTC